The clone carrying this TCR beta chain was recorded once. What it binds is not known. This sample was taken from a study of shared clonotypes between healthy human individuals. Findings of the study overall: When naive CD4 clonotypes were compared across a few donors, about 4.8% were shared.

This CDR3 is 16 amino acids long. The germline gives CDR1 MRHNA, CDR2 SNTAGT. With 6 bases removed from V and 3 bases from J, the gap between germline ends came to 17 bases. Clones were read by immunoSEQ multiplex PCR, and TCRdb kept only the in-frame ones, dropping some. The sample has about 2.4 million clones, 93% seen once. Sequencing was performed on naive CD4+ T cells from PBMCs. Subset given: CD45RA+ positively selected. The chain is built from TRBV6-4 and TRBJ1-4; D is unresolved. The TCR comes from a man in his late teens or twenties in good health. Some clones in this sample may be carry-over from other donors' samples. The CDR3 bases are TGTGCCAGCAGAAGAAACTTAAAAAGCCCTAATGAAAAACTGTTTTTT. Translation gives CASRRNLKSPNEKLFF.